A selection of T cell receptor beta chains follows, all from one sample in a study of radiotherapy plus CTLA-4 blockade in lung cancer. Clones were read by immunoSEQ multiplex PCR, and TCRdb kept only the in-frame ones, dropping some. The repertoire holds 130,000 or so clones, with about nine tenths as singletons. This sample comprised peripheral blood, obtained from a patient treated with radiotherapy plus ipilimumab. The receptors originated from a human donor with non-small cell lung cancer that progressed on radiotherapy plus ipilimumab. Each CDR3 is given without its conserved first and last residue.

j_gene | v_gene | CDR3aa
TRBJ1-1 | TRBV27 | ASSVEPRYTEAF
TRBJ1-2 | TRBV7-3 | ASSGVFGYT
TRBJ2-1 | TRBV5-1 | ASSWGINEQF
TRBJ1-1 | TRBV7-2 | ASRSALVNTEAF
TRBJ1-2 | TRBV5-1 | ASSSQSRLEGYT
TRBJ1-5 | TRBV7-8 | ASSSGSGNQPQH
TRBJ2-5 | TRBV10-3 | AISDREETQY
TRBJ2-2 | TRBV5-1 | ASSLAGDGFLNTGELF
TRBJ2-1 | TRBV9 | ASSVRYAEHPGDEQF
TRBJ2-5 | TRBV12-5 | ASGRDSQETQY
TRBJ2-5 | TRBV5-1 | ASSLLGPGEGAAGTQY
TRBJ1-5 | TRBV11-2 | ASSLDLVNQPQH
TRBJ2-1 | TRBV7-8 | ASSLAAVSGVFSYNEQF
TRBJ2-1 | TRBV9 | ASSVGKPPYNEQF
TRBJ2-5 | TRBV19 | ATQRSSGRRETQY
TRBJ2-5 | TRBV6-5 | ASTPTGGSVETQY
TRBJ2-7 | TRBV18 | ASSPIAGALSYEQY
TRBJ1-3 | TRBV28 | ASSWEGTSGNTIY
TRBJ2-2 | TRBV6-1 | ASSAQGLAGRNTGELF
TRBJ1-1 | TRBV4-1 | ASSQTGTANTEAF
TRBJ1-6 | TRBV10-3 | AISGQDNSPLH
TRBJ2-2 | TRBV7-7 | ASCCGSQAGELF
TRBJ2-3 | TRBV7-8 | ASSLVRSALNPDTQY
TRBJ2-3 | TRBV18 | ASSTSWISTDTQY